Each of the 14 T cell receptor beta chains below was sequenced from the same sample in a study of T cell responses to AZD1222 COVID-19 vaccine. TCRdb keeps only in-frame clones here, not all; method: immunoSEQ multiplex PCR. The sample carries 100,000 to 120,000 clones, roughly 90% recorded once. Sequenced material: peripheral blood, taken 28 days after the second AZD1222 dose. Receptor source: an adult who received the AZD1222 COVID-19 vaccine.

This chain links TRBV11-3 with TRBJ1-2; D remains ambiguous. Germline V gene sequence: CDR1 SGHNT, CDR2 YENEEA. The CDR3 covers 15 residues. V lost 1 base and J lost 4, with 13 bases in between. CDR3 amino acids: CASSLVPGMSYGYTF. CDR3 bases: TGTGCCAGCAGCTTAGTCCCCGGGATGAGCTATGGCTACACCTTC.

This clone was counted at least ten times. The chain combines TRBV27 with TRBJ1-1; D is unresolved. Deletions cut 2 bases from V and 4 bases from J, with 20 bases between. The CDR3 covers 17 residues. The germline CDR1 and CDR2 sequences are MNHEY and SMNVEV (reference sequence). CDR3 amino acids: CASSLGLLTSRTTEAFF. CDR3 in DNA: TGTGCCAGCAGTTTAGGGCTCCTGACTTCTCGTACCACTGAAGCTTTCTTT.

In this sample, this clone turned up a few times. This sample also contains other DNA sequences that code for the same CDR3. The V call is TRBV11-2, the J call TRBJ2-1, with D perhaps TRBD1 (6 bases). The CDR3 loop spans 15 amino acids. CDR1 SGHAT and CDR2 FQNNGV come from the germline V gene. Trimming pared 3 bases from V and 0 bases from J, leaving 9 bases between. The CDR3, as DNA: TGTGCCAGCAGCTTTCAGGGGAGCTCCTACAATGAGCAGTTCTTC. The encoded protein is CASSFQGSSYNEQFF.

This clone was observed a single time. The chain joins TRBV19 to TRBJ1-5; 8 positions match TRBD1. V lost 4 bases to trimming and J lost 6 bases; unmatched junction nucleotides: 8. The CDR3 spans 15 residues. From germline, CDR1 is LNHDA and CDR2 SQIVND (reference sequence). The CDR3 loop is CASSTRTGPSQPQHF. For the CDR3, the DNA is TGTGCCAGTAGTACTCGGACAGGGCCCAGTCAGCCCCAGCATTTT.

This clone was detected only a few times. The chain has TRBV28 and TRBJ1-4; possibly TRBD1 for D (5 bases). Trimming pared 4 bases from V and 10 bases from J, leaving 16 bases between. This CDR3 contains 14 residues. Germline CDR1 MDHEN, CDR2 SYDVKM. The chain's CDR3 is CASSSGLLARKLFF. In DNA form, the CDR3 reads TGTGCCAGCAGTTCGGGACTACTGGCCCGAAAACTGTTTTTT. Based on the CDR3 plus reference TRBV28 and TRBJ1-4, the full variable domain is DVKVTQSSRYLVKRTGEKVFLECVQDMDHENMFWYRQDPGLGLRLIYFSYDVKMKEKGDIPEGYSVSREKKERFSLILESASTNQTSMYLCASSSGLLARKLFFGSGTQLSVL.

This chain joins TRBV7-9 and TRBJ2-1; TRBD2 agrees at 8 bases. Germline lookup yields CDR1 SEHNR and CDR2 FQNEAQ (reference sequence). V shed 4 bases and J 7 bases; nucleotides not matched to a gene: 12. The CDR3 contains 16 residues. CDR3 residues: CASSYLTSDPLNEQFF. The CDR3 coding sequence is TGTGCCAGCAGCTACCTGACTAGCGACCCTTTGAATGAGCAGTTCTTC. Together with reference TRBV7-9 and TRBJ2-1, the CDR3 gives the full variable domain: DTGVSQNPRHKITKRGQNVTFRCDPISEHNRLYWYRQTLGQGPEFLTYFQNEAQLEKSRLLSDRFSAERPKGSFSTLEIQRTEQGDSAMYLCASSYLTSDPLNEQFFGPGTRLTVL.

This clone turned up a few times. CDR3 residues: CASSLEAINEKLFF. In DNA, the CDR3 is TGCGCCAGCAGCTTGGAGGCCATTAATGAAAAACTGTTTTTT. V usage is TRBV5-1 and J usage is TRBJ1-4; D is undetermined. V was shortened by 0 bases and J by 4 bases, with 7 bases between the two germline ends. The CDR3 totals 14 residues. The germline V gene encodes CDR1 SGHRS and CDR2 YFSETQ.

The V call is TRBV5-4, the J call TRBJ2-2, with a possible D match to TRBD1 (5 bases). The CDR3 totals 14 residues. V dropped 7 bases and J dropped 3 bases, with 13 bases sitting between them. Germline V gene sequence: CDR1 SGHNT, CDR2 YYREEE (reference sequence). CDR3 residues: CASGRESDTGELFF. The CDR3, as DNA: TGTGCCAGCGGCAGGGAATCGGACACCGGGGAGCTGTTTTTT.

The chain links TRBV19 to TRBJ1-4, with a tentative D call TRBD1 (6 bases). CDR1 is LNHDA and CDR2 is SQIVND in the germline V gene (reference sequence). This CDR3 is 13 amino acids long. V was pared by 0 bases and J by 7 bases, with 6 bases between. CDR3 DNA sequence: TGTGCCAGTAGTATAGAAGGGGGTGAAAAACTGTTTTTT. It specifies CASSIEGGEKLFF.

The chain joins TRBV27 to TRBJ2-5; possibly TRBD2 for D (6 bases). The V gene's germline CDR1 is MNHEY and CDR2 SMNVEV (reference sequence). The CDR3 totals 14 residues. V lost 1 base, J lost 3 bases, and 9 bases lay in between. The CDR3 nucleotides read TGTGCCAGCAGTTTATTGACGGGGGAAGAGACCCAGTACTTC. Residues: CASSLLTGEETQYF.

The V gene is TRBV14, the J gene TRBJ1-1, with D perhaps matching TRBD1 (5 bases). The CDR3 loop spans 13 amino acids. The germline V and J ends were trimmed by 1 base and 8 bases, with 11 bases remaining between them. CDR1 is SGHDN and CDR2 is FVKESK in the germline V gene. The CDR3 here is CASSQGDGREAFF. The CDR3 DNA is TGTGCCAGCAGCCAAGGGGACGGTAGAGAAGCTTTCTTT.

This clone was counted a single time. The CDR3 DNA sequence: TGCGCCAGCAGCCAGGCAGATACGCAGTATTTT. This codes for CASSQADTQYF. V gene TRBV4-1 combines with J gene TRBJ2-3, with no clear D. CDR1 and CDR2 from the germline V gene are MGHRA and YSYEKL. The CDR3 totals 11 residues. V lost 3 bases, J lost 4 bases, and 2 bases lay in between.

The chain is built from TRBV27 and TRBJ2-1, with a tentative D call TRBD2 (6 bases). The V and J ends lost 7 bases and 10 bases respectively, with 23 bases between them. The CDR3 runs 15 residues. The V gene's germline CDR1 is MNHEY and CDR2 SMNVEV (reference sequence). CDR3 residues: CASKFRYAGPVEQFF. DNA of the CDR3: TGTGCCAGCAAATTTCGCTATGCGGGGCCGGTGGAGCAGTTCTTC.

The gene calls are TRBV11-2 and TRBJ1-5; D may be TRBD1 (5 bases). Germline assignment: CDR1 SGHAT and CDR2 FQNNGV. CDR3 length: 14 residues. Between the trimmed V and J ends, which lost 5 bases and 1 base, there was a span of 9 bases. The chain's CDR3 is CASSLRDSNQPQHF. The CDR3 nucleotides read TGTGCCAGCAGCCTCCGGGACAGCAATCAGCCCCAGCATTTT.